Listed below are T cell receptor beta chains from one sample, sequenced in a study of cytomegalovirus exposure and HLA in healthy donors. Here immunoSEQ multiplex PCR was the method, and the copy in TCRdb shows in-frame clones only, minus some. In the table there are 110,000 to 150,000 clones, roughly 83% of which are singletons. The sequenced sample was PBMCs. Receptors originate from a female donor in good health and CMV-seronegative. CDR3s include the opening cysteine and the closing phenylalanine or tryptophan. A D gene is named only where the DNA matches it firmly. The size field is filled for only some rows; it gives once, few, many or a size class.

V	J	size	D	DNA	CDR3
TRBV11-2	TRBJ2-1	-	-	TGTGCCAGCAGCCCTGACTGGAGCTCCTACAATGAGCAGTTCTTC	CASSPDWSSYNEQFF
TRBV5-1	TRBJ1-3	-	-	TGCGCCAGCAGGAGACAGGATGGAAACACCATATATTTT	CASRRQDGNTIYF
TRBV5-6	TRBJ1-2	few	TRBD1	TGTGCCAGCCACTGGCAGGGGGCGAACTATGGCTACACCTTC	CASHWQGANYGYTF
TRBV2	TRBJ1-2	-	TRBD1	TGTGCCAGCAGTCTTACGGACAGGAACTATGGCTACACCTTC	CASSLTDRNYGYTF
TRBV5-1	TRBJ1-4	-	-	TGCGCCAGCAGCTTTGAACTTGATTCCGAAAAACTGTTTTTT	CASSFELDSEKLFF
TRBV7-9	TRBJ2-2	-	-	TGTGCCAGCAGCTCCCCACAGGGGGGGTTCTCCGGGGAGCTGTTTTTT	CASSSPQGGFSGELFF
TRBV9	TRBJ1-2	-	TRBD1	TGTGCCAGCAGCGGAACAGGGGGGGCTAACTATGGCTACACCTTC	CASSGTGGANYGYTF
TRBV5-1	TRBJ2-7	-	TRBD1	TGCGCCAGCAGCTTAGGGACAGGGTCACACGAGCAGTACTTC	CASSLGTGSHEQYF
TRBV4-3	TRBJ2-1	-	-	TGCGCCAGCAGCCAAGATCACAGCGGCCACAATGAGCAGTTCTTC	CASSQDHSGHNEQFF
TRBV7-2	TRBJ1-2	-	TRBD1	TGTGCCAGCAGCTCCGGACAGGGGGGTCTCTATGGCTACACCTTC	CASSSGQGGLYGYTF
TRBV5-6	TRBJ2-5	-	-	TGTGCCAGCAGCTTACAGGGGAGGGAGACCCAGTACTTC	CASSLQGRETQYF
TRBV5-6	TRBJ2-1	-	-	TGTGCCAGCTGGGAGTTTACGTCCTACAATGAGCAGTTCTTC	CASWEFTSYNEQFF
TRBV27	TRBJ1-3	-	TRBD1	TGTGCCAGCCCTTCGCCCAGGGACAGGGCTGGAAACACCATATATTTT	CASPSPRDRAGNTIYF
TRBV29-1	TRBJ1-3	-	-	TGCAGCGTCGGCGGACAGCAGGACTCTGGAAACACCATATATTTT	CSVGGQQDSGNTIYF
TRBV28	TRBJ1-5	-	-	TGTGCCAGCAGTTCTGGGCTCAGCAATCAGCCCCAGCATTTT	CASSSGLSNQPQHF
TRBV6-1	TRBJ1-2	few	-	TGTGCCAGCAGTCTAAGGACAGATGGAGGCTACACCTTC	CASSLRTDGGYTF
TRBV6-1	TRBJ1-4	-	-	TGTGCCAGCAGTGCCCGCGGGGAAAAACTGTTTTTT	CASSARGEKLFF
TRBV6-6	TRBJ1-1	few	-	TGTGCCAGCAGGTACGTCCAGGAGAACACTGAAGCTTTCTTT	CASRYVQENTEAFF
TRBV2	TRBJ1-2	-	-	TGTGCCAGCAGTGAAAGGGAGTCTCACTTAGGCTATGGCTACACCTTC	CASSERESHLGYGYTF
TRBV5-6	TRBJ1-5	few	-	TGTGCCAGCAGCTTGCTCAGGGAGGATCAGCCCCAGCATTTT	CASSLLREDQPQHF
TRBV6-5	TRBJ1-1	-	-	TGTGCCAGCAGTTACCTCACTGAAGCTTTCTTT	CASSYLTEAFF
TRBV5-6	TRBJ2-1	-	-	TGTGCCAGCAGCGGGGATGGACTTCGGGGGCAGTTCTTC	CASSGDGLRGQFF
TRBV5-1	TRBJ1-5	-	-	TGCGCCAGCAGCTTGGACGGGTCCAGGGATCAGCCCCAGCATTTT	CASSLDGSRDQPQHF
TRBV21-1	TRBJ1-3	-	-	TGTGCCTCAGTCAACCGGTGGAGCTTGAGCTCTGGAAACACCATATATTTT	CASVNRWSLSSGNTIYF
TRBV27	TRBJ2-3	-	-	TGTGCCAGCAGGCAGGAAACTCGCACAGATACGCAGTATTTT	CASRQETRTDTQYF
TRBV7-2	TRBJ2-3	-	-	TGTGCCAGCAGCTTAGAAGTTAGAGATACGCAGTATTTT	CASSLEVRDTQYF
TRBV27	TRBJ1-1	-	-	TGTGCCAGCAGTACGAGGTCCGTGGGCACTGAAGCTTTCTTT	CASSTRSVGTEAFF
TRBV10-3	TRBJ1-4	-	-	TGTGCCATCAGTGAAACAGGGAGGGGGGAAAAACTGTTTTTT	CAISETGRGEKLFF
TRBV6-5	TRBJ1-6	few	TRBD1	TGTGCCAGCAGGAGGAGGACAGGACCCAAATCGCCCCTCCACTTT	CASRRRTGPKSPLHF
TRBV5-6	TRBJ2-7	-	TRBD2	TGTGCCAGCAGCTTGAAGCGGGGGGCATACGAGCAGTACTTC	CASSLKRGAYEQYF
TRBV18	TRBJ1-5	-	TRBD1	TGTGCCAGCTCATCAGGACAGGGCCGCAATCAGCCCCAGCATTTT	CASSSGQGRNQPQHF
TRBV10-3	TRBJ2-3	-	TRBD1	TGTGCCATCAGTGAAATGGGACAGGGTTCCACAGATACGCAGTATTTT	CAISEMGQGSTDTQYF
TRBV7-9	TRBJ2-3	-	-	TGTGCCAGCAGCCCCCTCAGGGGGCGGGGGAGCACAGATACGCAGTATTTT	CASSPLRGRGSTDTQYF
TRBV19	TRBJ2-5	-	-	TGTGCCAGTAGTCCCGAAAGCGGACCGGGAAGGGAGACCCAGTACTTC	CASSPESGPGRETQYF
TRBV10-3	TRBJ1-1	-	-	TGTGCCATCCGACCCGCCCAGGGTACGGACACTGAAGCTTTCTTT	CAIRPAQGTDTEAFF
TRBV2	TRBJ2-5	-	-	TGTGCCAGCAGTGATGGACAGCCGTACCAAGAGACCCAGTACTTC	CASSDGQPYQETQYF
TRBV7-9	TRBJ1-1	-	TRBD1	TGTGCCAGCAGCCAGACAGGGGAGGGCACTGAAGCTTTCTTT	CASSQTGEGTEAFF
TRBV5-1	TRBJ1-2	-	-	TGCGCCAGCAGCTTGGCCGCTACAGACTATGGCTACACCTTC	CASSLAATDYGYTF
TRBV28	TRBJ2-1	-	TRBD2	TGTGCCAGCAGTTTAACATACGGGACTAGTTCTTCAAATGAGCAGTTCTTC	CASSLTYGTSSSNEQFF
TRBV11-2	TRBJ1-2	-	TRBD1	TGTGCCAGCAGCACGACAGGGCGCGATGGCTACACCTTC	CASSTTGRDGYTF
TRBV7-4	TRBJ1-6	once	-	TGTGCCAGCAGCATACAGGTCAGCTCCTATAATTCACCCCTCCACTTT	CASSIQVSSYNSPLHF
TRBV7-9	TRBJ2-1	-	TRBD2	TGTGCCAGCAGCTTCACCGGGACTAGCGACTCAGCTCAATTCTTC	CASSFTGTSDSAQFF
TRBV9	TRBJ1-1	-	-	TGTGCCAGCAGCGTACCTCAGGGCAAGAACACTGAAGCTTTCTTT	CASSVPQGKNTEAFF
TRBV18	TRBJ1-1	once	-	TGTGCCAGCTCACCAACCAGGGACACTGAAGCTTTCTTT	CASSPTRDTEAFF
TRBV15	TRBJ2-5	-	TRBD1	TGTGCCACCAGCAGTACAGGGGGAGAGACCCAGTACTTC	CATSSTGGETQYF
TRBV30	TRBJ1-1	-	-	TGTGCCTGGAGTGTGCAGGAGAACACTGAAGCTTTCTTT	CAWSVQENTEAFF
TRBV11-2	TRBJ2-4	few	TRBD2	TGTGCCAGCAGCACCGGGGGGAACATTCAGTACTTC	CASSTGGNIQYF
TRBV7-3	TRBJ2-3	-	TRBD2	TGTGCCAGCAGCGGGGGACTAGCGGACACAGATACGCAGTATTTT	CASSGGLADTDTQYF
TRBV4-3	TRBJ2-7	once	TRBD2	TGCGCCAGCAGCCAAGCTAGCGGGGGGACTACCTACGAGCAGTACTTC	CASSQASGGTTYEQYF
TRBV7-2	TRBJ2-1	-	-	TGTGCCAGCAGCTTAGTTAGCTATGAGCAGTTCTTC	CASSLVSYEQFF
TRBV19	TRBJ1-5	-	-	TGTGCCACCGCGACAGGAGATAGCAATCAGCCCCAGCATTTT	CATATGDSNQPQHF
TRBV27	TRBJ1-1	-	-	TGTGCCAGCAGTTTACCGGGGGTCACTGAAGCTTTCTTT	CASSLPGVTEAFF
TRBV6-6	TRBJ1-5	-	-	TGTGCCAGCAGTTACGGGTTGGGCCAGGCCAATCAGCCCCAGCATTTT	CASSYGLGQANQPQHF